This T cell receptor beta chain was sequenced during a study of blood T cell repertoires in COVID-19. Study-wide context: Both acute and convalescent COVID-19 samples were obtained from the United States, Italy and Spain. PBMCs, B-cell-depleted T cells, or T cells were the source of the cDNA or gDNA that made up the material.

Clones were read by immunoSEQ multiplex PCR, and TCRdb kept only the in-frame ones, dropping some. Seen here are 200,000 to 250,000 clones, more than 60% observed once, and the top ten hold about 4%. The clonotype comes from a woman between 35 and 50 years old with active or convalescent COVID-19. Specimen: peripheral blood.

For the CDR3, the DNA is TGTGCCAGCAGCCAAGGCGCAGGATTTTATGGCTACACCTTC. Translated: CASSQGAGFYGYTF. The chain recombines TRBV3-1 (or the pseudogene TRBV3-2) with TRBJ1-2; D is unresolved. The CDR3 contains 14 residues. V lost 1 base to trimming and J lost 5 bases, with 11 bases between them. CDR1 and CDR2 (germline): LGHDT, YNNKEL (reference sequence).